A single T cell receptor beta chain is shown here with its context. No antigen is known for it. No clone much larger than this one lies a single base away; base qualities are absent. Other DNA sequences of this sample code for an identical CDR3. The data were taken from a study of shared clonotypes between healthy human individuals (dated by TCRdb to the early 2020s). Broadly, across the study: Three men and a couple of women, aged 18 to 49 years, made up the cohort. Each donor's leukapheresis produced roughly between roughly 0.94 and 9.5 billion PBMCs. For each donor, CD4 naive and CD4 memory were each given three plates, CD8 naive was given two plates, and CD8 memory was given one plate. Libraries were prepared and TCR repertoires were sequenced by different laboratories using diverse techniques, in order to increase sequencing depth and limit assay-specific biases. Blood TCR repertoires of about five healthy adults were deeply sequenced to estimate repertoire size and the extent of clonotype sharing between individuals.

According to the germline V gene, CDR1 reads MDHEN and CDR2 reads SYDVKM. Unmatched junction bases come to 9, with V trimmed by 8 bases and J by 4 bases. From the cysteine through the phenylalanine, the CDR3 covers 14 amino acids. The sequence is cut down to CDR3 DNA, 42 bases in frame from base 1. The donors were healthy, HIV-negative adults who had no recently reported acute infections or vaccinations. All donors were Caucasian adults living in Nashville, Tennessee, USA. Magnetic negative selection was used to enrich CD4+ T cells, after which naive cells were positively selected on CD45RA and the negative fraction became the memory subset. After blood collection by leukapheresis, PBMCs were isolated using Ficoll-Histopaque density gradient centrifugation and then cryopreserved in the vapor phase of liquid nitrogen. Analytical flow cytometry was used to check the purity and quantity of each magnetically sorted T cell population. Each sorted fraction had its genomic DNA isolated and then quantified by UV absorbance on a Nanodrop 2000c.

Using the deep immunoSEQ assay, multiplex PCR amplified TCR CDR3 regions from genomic DNA. Extracted genomic DNA from each cell subset was spread evenly across all wells of several immunoSEQ 96-well plates, with each plate serving as a replicate. For sorted subsets, each replicate PCR was loaded with approximately 200 ng genomic DNA, equivalent to roughly 30,000 T cell genomes. Purified libraries were quantified with a Qubit 3.0 fluorometer, sized on a Bioanalyzer 2100, and re-quantified with the KAPA Library Quantification kit. Every immunoSEQ 96-well plate was sequenced on a separate single-read 150-cycle Illumina NextSeq 550 flow cell. The source study handled its data this way. The immunoSEQ output contained only junctional sequences without quality scores, so filtering could not match that applied to full-length reads. To assign V/J genes and CDR3, sequences were annotated using PyIR, a Python wrapper for IgBLAST v1.9, with IMGT germline references. Reads were removed for weak V/J assignments (E-value above 1e-6), missing CDR3, stop codons, out-of-frame junctions, or ambiguous translated residues. V3J clonotypes were defined as sequences sharing an identical inferred V gene, J gene, and CDR3 amino acid sequence. The percentage overlap between two repertoires was calculated by dividing the number of shared unique clonotypes by the size of the smaller repertoire. Richness of each repertoire was evaluated using RTK rarefaction, the Chao1 estimator, and Recon v2.1 estimates of unobserved clonotypes. Generation probabilities for all TCRbeta clonotypes obtained by the gDNA method from a handful of donors were computed using OLGA. What TCRdb holds here is the immuneACCESS table cut down to in-frame rearrangements. Part of the clones is not present; checked against another copy, under half of the missing clones reflect an unresolved V gene, and the others are unexplained. The V and J calls and clone size come from that table; D and trimming were worked out from the DNA. The sample table records 1.6 million or so clones; roughly 97% of these occur just once. The top ten constitute 1.2% of the sample.

What the authors observed across the whole study: Sampling was limited to blood, and TCR repertoires in tissue likely differ from TCR repertoires in blood. Across a handful of donors, around 5.4% of naive CD4, roughly 3.8% of naive CD8, approximately 2.5% of memory CD4, and approximately 0.4% of memory CD8 clonotypes were shared. Clonotypes shared by all four sorted-subset donors showed higher generation probabilities than non-shared clonotypes. Because the study included only a small number of donors, the genetic and exposure-history diversity represented was limited. Naive subsets generally had larger estimated clonotype richness than memory subsets. Based on pairwise subsampling, the degree of clonotype sharing among donors was expected to be affected by sequencing depth. Even with the large sequencing depth, rarefaction of the sorted-subset datasets indicated that sequencing was incomplete.

This TCR was sampled from a man aged 25-45 years in good health. In this chain, TRBV28 is recombined with TRBJ2-3; 7 bases in between match TRBD2. Sequencing was carried out using naive CD4+ T cells sorted from blood. The cell subset or site label here, explained by the study, means: CD45RA+ positively selected. This receptor has the CDR3 CASSLGGRADTQYF. The DNA is TGTGCCAGCTCGCTTGGAGGGAGGGCAGATACGCAGTATTTT.